These 24 T cell receptor beta chains originate from one sample sequenced in a study of blood T cells in healthy people across ages. Next came a second PCR, run for about 6 to 12 cycles, which used a sample-barcoded 5' primer along with a J-beta primer mix. A single record per CDR3 protein comes from TCRdb applying MiXCR to the 5' RACE reads. The repertoire holds about 670,000 distinct CDR3 sequences, with around 43% as singletons. The sample taken for sequencing was blood. Receptors were obtained from a man older than 75 in good health.

This sequence joins TRBV27 and TRBJ1-4; no definite D call. V was clipped by 8 bases and J by 2 bases, with 15 bases between them. Germline V lookup: CDR1 MNHEY, CDR2 SMNVEV (reference sequence). CDR3 length: 15 amino acids. CDR3 coding DNA: TGTGCCAGCTCGCCTTTTTCCTCCACTAATGAAAAACTGTTTTTT. Its translation is CASSPFSSTNEKLFF.

This clonotype came up many times. The V call is TRBV11-3, the J call TRBJ2-1, with 12 bases identical to TRBD2. The assigned J gene may be wrong: the sequence end matches TRBJ2-7 better. The CDR3 has 15 amino acids. Per the germline V gene, CDR1 is SGHNT and CDR2 is YENEEA. This chain's CDR3 is CASSGRLAGDNEQYF. The CDR3 bases are TGTGCCAGCAGCGGCCGACTAGCGGGAGACAATGAGCAGTACTTC.

V usage is TRBV20-1 and J usage is TRBJ2-1; 9 bases line up with TRBD2. Germline CDR1 and CDR2: DFQATT and SNEGSKA (reference sequence). V dropped 1 base and J dropped 3; count of bases not matched to a gene: 7. CDR3 length: 16 residues. In DNA, the CDR3 is TGCAGTGCTAGAGCGGCTAGCGGGGAGAGCTACAATGAGCAGTTCTTC. Protein: CSARAASGESYNEQFF.

CDR3 DNA: TGTGCCAGCAGCCCTGGCGCGAGGGCGGGAGGTCCGCCTGAGCAGTACTTC. It translates to CASSPGARAGGPPEQYF. The rearrangement joins TRBV3-1 to TRBJ2-5; the match to TRBD2 covers 8 bases. Germline values: CDR1 LGHDT, CDR2 YNNKEL (reference sequence). The CDR3 consists of 17 residues. V was pared by 4 bases and J by 11 bases, with 21 bases of the junction left unmatched.

This chain connects TRBV30 to TRBJ1-2; possible D gene TRBD1, 5 bases. The CDR3 totals 13 residues. Germline values: CDR1 GTSNPN, CDR2 SVGIG (reference sequence). V lost 4 bases and J lost 7, with 16 bases in between. CDR3 sequence: CAWTLRGEGGYTF. The CDR3 coding sequence is TGTGCCTGGACCCTCCGGGGGGAAGGTGGCTACACCTTC. Full variable domain (outside the CDR3, taken from reference TRBV30 and TRBJ1-2): SQTIHQWPATLVQPVGSPLSLECTVEGTSNPNLYWYRQAAGRGLQLLFYSVGIGQISSEVPQNLSASRPQDRQFILSSKKLLLSDSGFYLCAWTLRGEGGYTFGSGTRLTVV.

This sequence joins TRBV5-1 and TRBJ2-7; 9 positions agree with TRBD1. Trimming took 0 bases from V and 3 from J; bases not matched to a gene: 4. This CDR3 spans 15 amino acids. The V gene's germline CDR1 is SGHRS and CDR2 YFSETQ. The CDR3 here is CASSLEGQGLYEQYF. The CDR3 nucleotides read TGCGCCAGCAGCTTGGAGGGACAGGGTCTCTACGAGCAGTACTTC.

CDR3 in DNA: TGTGCCAGCAGTTTCGATAGCAATCAGCCCCAGCATTTT. It specifies CASSFDSNQPQHF. The rearrangement joins TRBV7-2 to TRBJ1-5; the D is unclear. This CDR3 comprises 13 residues. With 6 bases removed from V and 0 bases from J, the gap between germline ends came to 6 bases. Germline values: CDR1 SGHTA, CDR2 FQGNSA.

The rearrangement uses TRBV6-5 and TRBJ1-1, with 10 bases identical to TRBD1. Trimming took 6 bases from V and 5 from J; bases not matched to a gene: 9. This CDR3 has 15 residues. Germline CDR1 reads MNHEY; CDR2 reads SVGAGI. CDR3 residues: CASRPRTGGRTEAFF. The CDR3 DNA is TGTGCCAGCAGGCCCCGGACAGGGGGAAGGACTGAAGCTTTCTTT.

The chain carries TRBV11-1 and TRBJ1-2; TRBD1 is a possible D gene (5 bases). The germline V gene has CDR1 SGHAT and CDR2 FQDESV (reference sequence). The V gene lost 5 bases and the J gene lost 7 bases, with 17 bases spanning the gap. The CDR3 has 14 amino acids. The CDR3 coding sequence is TGTGCCAGCAGCAAAGAACTCCAGGGAGGTGGCTACACCTTC. The encoded protein is CASSKELQGGGYTF.

J is TRBJ2-7 and V is TRBV18, with unresolved D. The germline V gene has CDR1 KGHSH and CDR2 LQKENI. The CDR3 covers 14 residues. Trimming took 3 bases from V and 7 from J, leaving 16 bases between them. Written as DNA, the CDR3 is TGTGCCAGCTCACCTAAGGGTTTGGGCAATGAGCAGTACTTC. Its translation: CASSPKGLGNEQYF.

This clonotype turned up a few times. This rearrangement joins TRBV9 to TRBJ2-1; D not resolved. The V end was cut by 0 bases, the J end by 6 bases, with 7 bases between. The germline CDR1 and CDR2 sequences are SGDLS and YYNGEE. The CDR3 is made up of 13 amino acids. The CDR3 reads CASSVGASNEQFF. The CDR3 region has the DNA TGTGCCAGCAGCGTAGGAGCCTCCAATGAGCAGTTCTTC.

As concerns this clonotype: An end of the junction does not agree with germline; a read error may underlie this. The CDR3 sequence: CASSRGTSGANEQFF. CDR3 in DNA: TGTGCCAGTAGCCGAGGGACTAGCGGGGCAAATGAGCAGTTCTTC. The gene calls are TRBV3-1 and TRBJ2-1, with 13 bases matching TRBD2. Germline V lookup: CDR1 LGHDT, CDR2 YNNKEL (reference sequence). CDR3 length: 15 amino acids.

The rearrangement uses TRBV4-1 and TRBJ1-2; the D is unclear. CDR3 size: 16 residues. Trimming took 1 base from V and 8 from J, leaving 20 bases between them. Germline V gene sequence: CDR1 MGHRA, CDR2 YSYEKL. The CDR3 reads CASSQGFGDRKGGYTF. The CDR3 DNA reads TGCGCCAGCAGCCAAGGGTTCGGGGATAGGAAGGGAGGCTACACCTTC.

This chain connects TRBV6-2 or TRBV6-3 to TRBJ2-1; a possible D gene is TRBD2 (6 bases). The CDR3 is 13 residues long. With 5 bases removed from V and 10 bases from J, the gap between germline ends came to 15 bases. The germline gives CDR1 MNHEY, CDR2 SVGEGT. The CDR3 DNA is TGTGCCAGCAGTCCGGGGGTGCAGGTGGAGCAGTTCTTC. It is translated as CASSPGVQVEQFF.

This clonotype was seen repeatedly, ten times or more. This chain links TRBV4-1 with TRBJ2-5; possible D gene TRBD1, 6 bases. The CDR3 loop spans 15 amino acids. V was pared by 3 bases and J by 1 base, with 12 bases between. The V gene's germline CDR1 is MGHRA and CDR2 YSYEKL. The CDR3 DNA sequence: TGCGCCAGCAGCCAGGATCGGACAGTCCAAGAGACCCAGTACTTC. Amino acids: CASSQDRTVQETQYF.

The chain has TRBV7-3 and TRBJ2-3; 8 bases are a match to TRBD2. Germline CDR1 is SGHTA and CDR2 is FQGTGA. The CDR3 extends over 17 amino acids. V was pared by 4 bases and J by 2 bases, with 11 bases of the junction left unmatched. DNA of the CDR3: TGTGCCAGCAGCTCTTCGGGGGGGGCGAGGATCACAGATACGCAGTATTTT. This gives the protein CASSSSGGARITDTQYF.

The V and J genes are TRBV7-6 and TRBJ2-5; 7 nucleotides align to TRBD2. The CDR3 loop spans 16 amino acids. Germline CDR1 SGHVS, CDR2 FNYEAQ. V trimming: 1 base; J trimming: 2 bases; junction bases outside the gene matches: 7. CDR3 sequence reads: CASSLVAGVLQETQYF. The CDR3 region has the DNA TGTGCCAGCAGCTTAGTCGCGGGGGTCCTACAAGAGACCCAGTACTTC.

CDR3 bases: TGTGCCTGGACCTCTGGACAGTTCGGTTACGAGCAGTACTTC. Translating it yields CAWTSGQFGYEQYF. This sequence joins TRBV30 and TRBJ2-4, with D possibly being TRBD1 (6 bases). The J call is doubtful: the DNA matches TRBJ2-7 better. The CDR3 sequence is 14 residues long. Germline V CDR1 and CDR2: GTSNPN, SVGIG (reference sequence).

This clonotype was seen only once. CDR3 sequence (DNA): TGCAGTGCTACTCGTAGGGTTGGGGCGGGGGAGCAGTACTTC. Translated: CSATRRVGAGEQYF. This chain links TRBV20-1 with TRBJ2-7; tentatively, D is TRBD2 (6 bases). V lost 4 bases to trimming and J lost 7 bases, with 20 bases between them. CDR1 DFQATT and CDR2 SNEGSKA come from the germline V gene (reference sequence). The CDR3 contains 14 residues.

This chain joins TRBV28 and TRBJ2-7; D is tentatively TRBD1 or TRBD2 (6 bases each). CDR1 and CDR2 (germline): MDHEN, SYDVKM. With 3 bases removed from V and 2 bases from J, the gap between germline ends came to 11 bases. The CDR3 covers 14 residues. CDR3 nucleotide sequence: TGTGCCAGCAGTTTTGCCGGGGGCGCCTACGAGCAGTACTTC. Translation gives CASSFAGGAYEQYF.

This sequence joins TRBV5-5 and TRBJ2-2, with TRBD2 matching 7 bases. V lost 2 bases and J lost 5; bases outside the gene matches: 9. The CDR3 is made up of 16 amino acids. Germline V gives CDR1 SGHKS, CDR2 YYEKEE (reference sequence). The CDR3 here is CASSFSSGGGTGELFF. The CDR3 DNA is TGTGCCAGCAGCTTCTCTAGCGGCGGTGGTACCGGGGAGCTGTTTTTT.

This clonotype turned up a few times. The chain uses TRBV4-2 and TRBJ2-6; TRBD1 matches 8 bases. This CDR3 has 18 residues. Germline assignment: CDR1 LGHNA and CDR2 YNFKEQ. V shed 3 bases, J shed 2 bases, and the junction held 9 bases outside the gene matches. As DNA, the CDR3 is TGTGCCAGCAGCCAGTTGGGACAGGTTGACGCTGGGGCCAACGTCCTGACTTTC. The encoded protein is CASSQLGQVDAGANVLTF.

This clonotype was picked up a small number of times. The rearrangement links TRBV30 to TRBJ2-5; D might be TRBD2 (7 bases). Trimming cost V 3 bases and J 4 bases, with 12 bases left between them. The length of the CDR3 is 13 residues. Germline V CDR1 and CDR2: GTSNPN, SVGIG (reference sequence). CDR3: CAWSQGRGETQYF. CDR3 sequence (DNA): TGTGCCTGGAGCCAGGGGAGGGGAGAGACCCAGTACTTC.

V and J are TRBV4-2 and TRBJ1-5; TRBD1 might be the D (6 bases). The CDR3 length is 16 residues. Germline CDR1 reads LGHNA; CDR2 reads YNFKEQ. Trimming removed 0 bases from V and 5 bases from J, with 14 bases in between. The CDR3, as DNA: TGTGCCAGCAGCCAAGACCCGCAGGGGCGGGATCAGCCCCAGCATTTT. Protein: CASSQDPQGRDQPQHF.